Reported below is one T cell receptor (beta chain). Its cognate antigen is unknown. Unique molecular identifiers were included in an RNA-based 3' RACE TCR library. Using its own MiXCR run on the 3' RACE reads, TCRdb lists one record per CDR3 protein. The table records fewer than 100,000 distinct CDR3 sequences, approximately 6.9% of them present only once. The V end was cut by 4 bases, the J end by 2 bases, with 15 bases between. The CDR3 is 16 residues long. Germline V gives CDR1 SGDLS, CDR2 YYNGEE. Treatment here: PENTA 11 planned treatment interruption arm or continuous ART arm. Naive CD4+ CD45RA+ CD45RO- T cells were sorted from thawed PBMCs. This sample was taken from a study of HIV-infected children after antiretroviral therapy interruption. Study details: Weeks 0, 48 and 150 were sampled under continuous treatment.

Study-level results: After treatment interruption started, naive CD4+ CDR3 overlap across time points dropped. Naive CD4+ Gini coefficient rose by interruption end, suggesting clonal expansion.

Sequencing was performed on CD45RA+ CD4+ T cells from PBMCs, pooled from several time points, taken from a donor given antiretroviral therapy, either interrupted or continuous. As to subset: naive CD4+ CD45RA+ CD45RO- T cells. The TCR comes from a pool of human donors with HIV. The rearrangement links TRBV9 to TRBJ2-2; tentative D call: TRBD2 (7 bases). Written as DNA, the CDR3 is TGTGCCAGCAGCTCACCCCGGGGGGCAAACACCGGGGAGCTGTTTTTT. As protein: CASSSPRGANTGELFF.